Listed here is a single T cell receptor (beta chain). Its antigen is not yet known. Base-call qualities are not available, and no considerably larger clone is one nucleotide away. This sample was taken from a study of cytomegalovirus exposure and HLA in healthy donors (dated by TCRdb to 2017 to 2019). Describing the broader study: The approximately 710 repertoires of the first cohort and the approximately 130 validation repertoires were produced on the same platform, according to a later analysis. The study combined high-throughput TCR immunosequencing, statistical association of individual TCRs with disease status, and machine learning to predict cytomegalovirus infection status. Besides the first cohort of roughly 660 subjects, a separate validation cohort made up of some 110 different subjects was used. The study was designed to test whether signatures of past pathogen exposure could be identified by cataloging public T cell receptors. The paper's findings and limits, for the study overall: In both the original and validation cohorts, the classifier was reported to diagnose cytomegalovirus status with high specificity and sensitivity. According to the authors, the approach could potentially be generalized to other disease states and immunological phenotypes. In the study, approximately 160 TCR beta chains were listed as associated with cytomegalovirus. Most TCR sequences were seen in very few donors, while some public TCRs were found in many individuals. A later analysis found that TCRs clustered in the first cohort also tended to co-occur in the roughly 120 validation repertoires, with 94% of cluster scores above 0. Three of the identified cytomegalovirus-associated TCR beta chains were confirmed in vitro to be specific for cytomegalovirus antigens. The validation cohort had no HLA typing available for a later analysis, so co-occurrence within that cohort was assessed over all 120 or so repertoires.

V drops 1 base and J drops 6 bases, leaving 10 bases in between. The CDR3 has 13 amino acids, counting the end cysteine and phenylalanine. Left in the record is the CDR3 DNA by itself, 39 bases read in frame from the first base. The germline V gene (reference sequence) supplies CDR1 GTSNPN and CDR2 SVGIG. The library was built by means of the immunoSEQ multiplex PCR assay. The paper's processing steps were these. A statistical classification framework was built to diagnose cytomegalovirus status from the catalog of TCR beta chain sequences. TCRdb retrieved this table from immuneACCESS and kept in-frame rearrangements only. Not all clones are present; in checked studies, unresolved V genes account for under half, and no reason is known for the remainder. V and J calls and clone size are those listed in that table; D and trimming were worked out from the DNA. The sample records about 56,000 clones, approximately 89% of which are singletons. The ten largest clones represent roughly 15% of the sample.

Donors formed part of the validation cohort, which comprised 120 subjects and was distinct from the first cohort of 550 to 850 subjects. Sequenced sample: PBMCs. This TCR came from a woman aged 18 to 35 in good health and CMV-seronegative. The V and J genes are TRBV30 and TRBJ1-5; the D gene cannot be named for sure. The encoded CDR3 is CAWSGGGSQPQHF. The sequence in DNA is TGTGCCTGGAGTGGGGGAGGGAGTCAGCCCCAGCATTTT.